What follows are 18 T cell receptor beta chains derived from one specimen sequenced in a study of low-dose radiotherapy and immunotherapy resistance in tumors. As for time point: before trial treatment. Both a constant-region primer and a V-primer adapter served to amplify TCRs across about 20 PCR cycles. TCRdb reanalysed the reads using MiXCR and keeps one entry per CDR3 protein. The sample yields tens of thousands of distinct CDR3 sequences, 10% to 15% seen once. The sample here was PBMCs, taken before treatment. The receptor set was obtained from a female donor with ovarian cancer.

Points on this clonotype: It differs at one base from a far larger clone, so likely a read error. The gene calls are TRBV18 and TRBJ2-7; TRBD2 matches at 7 bases. The CDR3 runs to 17 residues. Unmatched junction bases numbered 15, after V lost 0 bases and J lost 7 bases. Per the germline V gene, CDR1 is KGHSH and CDR2 is LQKENI. Here the CDR3 DNA reads TGTGCCAGCTCACCACCCCAGCGGGGAATTTCCTACAATGAGCAGTACTTC. This gives the protein CASSPPQRGISYNEQYF.

This clonotype showed up many times. V and J are TRBV28 and TRBJ2-7; possible D gene TRBD1, 5 bases. The CDR3 loop spans 13 amino acids. Germline loops: CDR1 MDHEN, CDR2 SYDVKM. Trimming stripped 4 bases from V and 2 bases from J, with 9 bases between. CDR3 residues: CASSSDSAYEQYF. The CDR3 DNA sequence: TGTGCCAGCAGTTCCGACAGTGCCTACGAGCAGTACTTC.

The table lists this clonotype with many counts. The J gene is TRBJ1-1, the V gene TRBV20-1, with 9 positions matching TRBD1. CDR3 length: 15 amino acids. Germline V gene sequence: CDR1 DFQATT, CDR2 SNEGSKA (reference sequence). Germline trimming cut 1 base from V and 3 bases from J; bases unmatched to any gene: 6. CDR3 in DNA: TGCAGTGCTAGAGGCGGGGGACAGGGTGACACTGAAGCTTTCTTT. As protein: CSARGGGQGDTEAFF.

This clonotype was observed many times. The J gene is TRBJ2-5, the V gene TRBV12-3 or TRBV12-4, with TRBD2 as a possible D gene (5 bases). Trimming cost V 3 bases and J 5 bases, with 13 bases left between them. The CDR3 is 14 amino acids. CDR3 sequence reads: CASSLRAGTETQYF. For the CDR3, the DNA is TGTGCCAGCAGTTTGCGCGCGGGCACGGAGACCCAGTACTTC.

This clonotype came up many times. The V gene is TRBV5-1, the J gene TRBJ2-5; D not certain. The germline CDR1 and CDR2 sequences are SGHRS and YFSETQ. Between the trimmed V and J ends, which lost 2 bases and 5 bases, there was a span of 10 bases. The CDR3 consists of 13 residues. The DNA for the CDR3 is TGCGCCAGCAGCTTCCAGTCGTGGGAGACCCAGTACTTC. Encoded protein: CASSFQSWETQYF. Combining the CDR3 with reference TRBV5-1 and TRBJ2-5 gives the whole variable domain KAGVTQTPRYLIKTRGQQVTLSCSPISGHRSVSWYQQTPGQGLQFLFEYFSETQRNKGNFPGRFSGRQFSNSRSEMNVSTLELGDSALYLCASSFQSWETQYFGPGTRLLVL.

The chain has TRBV20-1 and TRBJ1-2; D remains unclear. This CDR3 is 10 amino acids long. Germline values: CDR1 DFQATT, CDR2 SNEGSKA (reference sequence). V lost 2 bases and J lost 6, with 4 bases in between. The CDR3 reads CSARPNGYTF. As DNA, the CDR3 is TGCAGTGCTAGACCTAATGGCTACACCTTC.

The sample holds many counts of this clonotype. V is TRBV6-5 and J is TRBJ2-3; no clear D. Between the trimmed V and J ends, which lost 5 bases and 6 bases, there was a span of 12 bases. The CDR3 loop spans 13 amino acids. Germline CDR1 MNHEY, CDR2 SVGAGI. In DNA form, the CDR3 reads TGTGCCAGCAGTAGCGCCCCTAGGGATACGCAGTATTTT. Translating gives CASSSAPRDTQYF.

In this sample, this clonotype turned up many times. Written as DNA, the CDR3 is TGTGCCAGCTCGCCAGGTCTTAGCTCCTACGAGCAGTACTTC. It encodes CASSPGLSSYEQYF. The V gene is TRBV18, the J gene TRBJ2-7; D is uncertain. The CDR3 contains 14 residues. Trimming cost V 6 bases and J 0 bases, with 12 bases left between them. Germline CDR1 reads KGHSH; CDR2 reads LQKENI.

This clonotype was seen ten or more times. V and J are TRBV5-1 and TRBJ2-1, with unresolved D. V was cut by 1 base and J by 6 bases, with 2 bases left in between. The CDR3 is 11 residues long. CDR1 is SGHRS and CDR2 is YFSETQ in the germline V gene. The DNA of the CDR3 is TGCGCCAGCAGCTTGATCAATGAGCAGTTCTTC. It specifies CASSLINEQFF.

This clonotype was seen at least ten times. V and J are TRBV20-1 and TRBJ2-2; D gene unclear. Trimming cost V 4 bases and J 5 bases, with 11 bases left between them. Germline lookup yields CDR1 DFQATT and CDR2 SNEGSKA (reference sequence). The CDR3 length is 13 residues. The chain's CDR3 is CSATLMGTGELFF. CDR3 coding DNA: TGCAGTGCTACCCTTATGGGGACCGGGGAGCTGTTTTTT.

Ten or more counts support this clonotype. The V gene is TRBV2, the J gene TRBJ2-2; D unresolved. From germline, CDR1 is SNHLY and CDR2 FYNNEI. Trimming took 2 bases from V and 5 from J, leaving 12 bases between them. This CDR3 comprises 15 residues. This chain's CDR3 is CASSELDVGTGELFF. CDR3 sequence (DNA): TGTGCCAGCAGTGAACTAGACGTCGGGACCGGGGAGCTGTTTTTT.

This clonotype was picked up many times. The V call is TRBV12-3 or TRBV12-4, the J call TRBJ1-6; D gene unclear. The CDR3 sequence is 15 residues long. The germline V and J ends were trimmed by 5 bases and 6 bases, with 14 bases remaining between them. CDR3: CASSTAGTFNSPLHF. The DNA of the CDR3 is TGTGCCAGCAGTACCGCGGGAACATTTAATTCACCCCTCCACTTT.

This clonotype occurred many times. The J gene is TRBJ2-6, the V gene TRBV11-1; no clear D. Trimming took 6 bases from V and 0 from J, leaving 6 bases between them. Germline lookup yields CDR1 SGHAT and CDR2 FQDESV (reference sequence). The CDR3 runs to 14 residues. The CDR3 is CASRTDSGANVLTF. The CDR3 nucleotides read TGTGCCAGCAGAACAGACTCTGGGGCCAACGTCCTGACTTTC.

This chain connects TRBV9 to TRBJ1-1; D is perhaps TRBD1 (6 bases). The CDR3 length is 17 residues. Between the trimmed V and J ends, which lost 3 bases and 1 base, there was a span of 19 bases. From germline, CDR1 is SGDLS and CDR2 YYNGEE. The CDR3 DNA reads TGTGCCAGCAGCGAGCCCTCTGGGGGCGCGGGGAACACTGAAGCTTTCTTT. Translating gives CASSEPSGGAGNTEAFF.

This clonotype has a handful of counts. Mismatch with germline at one junction end may stem from a read error. This chain connects TRBV5-3 to TRBJ1-2; D is unclear. TRBV5-3 is known as an ORF, though its function is uncertain. The CDR3 has 14 amino acids. CDR3 amino acids: CASSLAGMNYGYTF. CDR3 DNA: TGTGCCAGCAGCTTGGCTGGGATGAACTATGGCTACACCTTC.

There are many counts of this clonotype. V and J are TRBV27 and TRBJ1-1; D call uncertain. Looked up from germline, CDR1 is MNHEY and CDR2 is SMNVEV (reference sequence). CDR3 length: 12 residues. Trimming removed 6 bases at V and 1 base at J, with 6 bases between. The CDR3 DNA follows: TGTGCCAGCAGGGGCGGGAACACTGAAGCTTTCTTT. Its protein is CASRGGNTEAFF.

This clonotype was counted ten times or more. The rearrangement links TRBV12-3 or TRBV12-4 to TRBJ2-1; TRBD1 might be the D (5 bases). The V end lost 6 bases, the J end lost 7 bases, and 10 bases lay between the germline ends. The CDR3 sequence is 12 residues long. Written as DNA, the CDR3 is TGTGCCAGCAGAGCACAGGCGAATGAGCAGTTCTTC. Translated, it gives CASRAQANEQFF.

This clonotype was picked up many times. The chain employs TRBV18 and TRBJ2-3; 7 bases line up with TRBD1. Germline lookup yields CDR1 KGHSH and CDR2 LQKENI. The CDR3 spans 15 residues. After removal of 6 bases from V and 2 bases from J, the junction contained 8 bases not matched to a gene. This chain's CDR3 is CASSVTGDLTDTQYF. The CDR3 coding sequence is TGTGCCAGCTCGGTTACAGGGGATCTCACAGATACGCAGTATTTT. Filled out from reference TRBV18 and TRBJ2-3, the complete variable domain reads NAGVMQNPRHLVRRRGQEARLRCSPMKGHSHVYWYRQLPEEGLKFMVYLQKENIIDESGMPKERFSAEFPKEGPSILRIQQVVRGDSAAYFCASSVTGDLTDTQYFGPGTRLTVL.